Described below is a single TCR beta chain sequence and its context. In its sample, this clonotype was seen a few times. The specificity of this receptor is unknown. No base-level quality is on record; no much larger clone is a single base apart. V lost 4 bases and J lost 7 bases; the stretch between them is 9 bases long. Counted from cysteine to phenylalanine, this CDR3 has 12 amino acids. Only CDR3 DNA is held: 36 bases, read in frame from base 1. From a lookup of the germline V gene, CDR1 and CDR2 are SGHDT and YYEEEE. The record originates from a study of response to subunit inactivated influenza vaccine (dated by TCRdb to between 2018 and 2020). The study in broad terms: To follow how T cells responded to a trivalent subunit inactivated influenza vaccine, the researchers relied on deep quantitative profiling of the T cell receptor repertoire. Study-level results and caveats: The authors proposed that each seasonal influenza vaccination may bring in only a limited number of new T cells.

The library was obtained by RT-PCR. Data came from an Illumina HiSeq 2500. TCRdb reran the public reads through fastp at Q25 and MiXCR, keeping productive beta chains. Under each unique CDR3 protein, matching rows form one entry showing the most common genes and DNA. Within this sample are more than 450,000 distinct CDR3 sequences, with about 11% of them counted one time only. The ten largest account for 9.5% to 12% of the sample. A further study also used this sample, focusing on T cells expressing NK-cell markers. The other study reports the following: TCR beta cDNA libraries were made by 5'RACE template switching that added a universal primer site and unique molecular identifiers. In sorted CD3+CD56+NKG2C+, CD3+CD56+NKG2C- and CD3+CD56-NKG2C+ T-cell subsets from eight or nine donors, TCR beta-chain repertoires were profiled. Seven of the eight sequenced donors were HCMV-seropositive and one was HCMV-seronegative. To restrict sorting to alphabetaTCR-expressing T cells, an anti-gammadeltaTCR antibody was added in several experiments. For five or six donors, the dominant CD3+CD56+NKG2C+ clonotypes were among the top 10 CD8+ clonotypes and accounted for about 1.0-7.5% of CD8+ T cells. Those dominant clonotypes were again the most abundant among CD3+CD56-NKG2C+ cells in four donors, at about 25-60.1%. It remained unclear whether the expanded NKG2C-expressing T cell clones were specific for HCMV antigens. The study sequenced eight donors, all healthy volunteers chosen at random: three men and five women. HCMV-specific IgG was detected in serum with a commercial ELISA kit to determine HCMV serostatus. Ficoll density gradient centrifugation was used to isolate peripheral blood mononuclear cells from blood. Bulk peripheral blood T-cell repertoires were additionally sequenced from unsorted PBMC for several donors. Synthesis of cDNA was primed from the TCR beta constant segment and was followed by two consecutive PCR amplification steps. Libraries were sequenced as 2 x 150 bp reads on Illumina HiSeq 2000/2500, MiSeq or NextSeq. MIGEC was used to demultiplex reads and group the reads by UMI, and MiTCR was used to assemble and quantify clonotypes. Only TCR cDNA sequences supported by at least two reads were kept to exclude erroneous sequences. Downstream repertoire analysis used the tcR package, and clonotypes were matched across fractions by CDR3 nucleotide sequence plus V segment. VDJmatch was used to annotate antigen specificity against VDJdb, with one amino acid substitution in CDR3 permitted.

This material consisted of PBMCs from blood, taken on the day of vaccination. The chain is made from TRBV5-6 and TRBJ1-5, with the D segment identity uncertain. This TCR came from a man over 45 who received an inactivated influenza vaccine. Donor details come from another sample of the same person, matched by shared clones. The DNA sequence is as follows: TGTGCCAGCAGCGTCCGAGGACAGCCCCAGCATTTT. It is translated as CASSVRGQPQHF.